A single sample is the source of the 11 T cell receptor beta chains below, sequenced in a study of vaccination effects on CD4 cells after COVID-19. TCRdb keeps only in-frame clones here, not all; method: immunoSEQ multiplex PCR. This sample has about 40,000 clones, with approximately 70% found just once. CD4+ T cell isolation took place after approximately 11 days of culture. Each participant was given two doses of one vaccine (BNT162b2 or mRNA-1273). What these receptors recognize is not known. Sequenced material: CD4+ T cells from PBMCs cultured without peptide, taken after COVID-19 vaccination. The receptor source for this set is a human donor who received a COVID-19 vaccine.

The chain has TRBV5-4 and TRBJ1-2; the match to TRBD1 covers 7 bases. Germline V gene data show CDR1 as SGHNT and CDR2 as YYREEE (reference sequence). Germline trimming cut 4 bases from V and 7 bases from J; bases unmatched to any gene: 10. The CDR3 has 14 residues. The CDR3 loop is CASSRPGTVIGYTF. In DNA, the CDR3 is TGTGCCAGCAGCCGGCCTGGGACAGTTATTGGCTACACCTTC.

The count of this clone is one. The chain links TRBV7-6 to TRBJ1-1; D remains ambiguous. Germline CDR1 reads SGHVS; CDR2 reads FNYEAQ. V lost 2 bases, J lost 1 base, and 5 bases lay in between. The length of the CDR3 is 13 residues. CDR3 DNA sequence: TGTGCCAGCAGCTTACAGTCGAACACTGAAGCTTTCTTT. Translating it yields CASSLQSNTEAFF.

The chain has TRBV3-1 (or the pseudogene TRBV3-2) and TRBJ1-1, with D perhaps matching TRBD1 (6 bases). CDR1 and CDR2 (germline): LGHDT, YNNKEL (reference sequence). The length of the CDR3 is 14 residues. V lost 4 bases and J lost 4, with 13 bases in between. CDR3 DNA: TGTGCCAGCAGCCGGCCAGGGGTGGGCACTGAAGCTTTCTTT. Its protein product is CASSRPGVGTEAFF.

In its sample, this clone was seen a few times. J is TRBJ2-7 and V is TRBV10-3; no definite D call. CDR3 length: 14 residues. Deletions cut 6 bases from V and 2 bases from J, with 14 bases between. Germline V CDR1 and CDR2: ENHRY, SYGVKD. DNA of the CDR3: TGTGCCATCAGGGACCGACGACATGCCTACGAGCAGTACTTC. Translating gives CAIRDRRHAYEQYF.

This clone appeared a single time. This chain joins TRBV7-6 and TRBJ2-5; D not certain. The CDR3 runs to 17 residues. Germline lookup yields CDR1 SGHVS and CDR2 FNYEAQ. V was clipped by 4 bases and J by 7 bases, with 25 bases between them. This CDR3 is CASSSALDRTGLATQYF. The CDR3 DNA follows: TGTGCCAGCAGCTCAGCCCTAGACCGGACCGGGCTTGCGACCCAGTACTTC.

This clone has a single count. The rearrangement uses TRBV18 and TRBJ1-2; TRBD1 agrees at 8 bases. V was pared by 2 bases and J by 0 bases, with 8 bases of the junction left unmatched. Looked up from germline, CDR1 is KGHSH and CDR2 is LQKENI. This CDR3 contains 17 residues. CDR3 in amino acids: CASSPAGQVRANYGYTF. The CDR3 bases are TGTGCCAGCTCACCAGCGGGACAGGTCCGAGCTAACTATGGCTACACCTTC.

This rearrangement joins TRBV5-1 to TRBJ2-7, with 12 bases identical to TRBD1. CDR1 is SGHRS, CDR2 YFSETQ, per germline. The CDR3 has 14 amino acids. V lost 3 bases and J lost 7; bases outside the gene matches: 5. The CDR3 region has the DNA TGCGCCAGCAGCTCGGGACAGGGGGCGAGGGAGCAGTACTTC. The encoded protein is CASSSGQGAREQYF.

This clone has a handful of counts. The rearrangement joins TRBV3-1 (or the pseudogene TRBV3-2) to TRBJ2-2; TRBD2 agrees at 12 bases. The CDR3 runs 16 residues. Germline loops: CDR1 LGHDT, CDR2 YNNKEL (reference sequence). After removal of 4 bases from V and 6 bases from J, the junction contained 6 bases not matched to a gene. Here the CDR3 reads CASSLTSGRSAGELFF. Written as DNA, the CDR3 is TGTGCCAGCAGCCTAACTAGCGGGAGGTCGGCCGGGGAGCTGTTTTTT.

The chain is built from TRBV19 and TRBJ1-4; 7 nucleotides line up with TRBD1. Trimming cost V 4 bases and J 4 bases; bases outside gene matches: 12. Germline assignment: CDR1 LNHDA and CDR2 SQIVND (reference sequence). The CDR3 has 17 residues. This chain's CDR3 is CASSRGRAQGYNEKLFF. In nucleotides, the CDR3 is TGTGCCAGTAGTAGGGGGCGGGCACAGGGGTATAATGAAAAACTGTTTTTT.

The chain is built from TRBV24-1 and TRBJ1-1; a weak D match, TRBD1 (6 bases). Germline lookup yields CDR1 KGHDR and CDR2 SFDVKD. V was shortened by 4 bases and J by 6 bases, with 11 bases between the two germline ends. This CDR3 region has 13 residues. CDR3 in amino acids: CATSDPGQSEAFF. Here the CDR3 DNA reads TGTGCCACCAGTGACCCCGGACAGTCTGAAGCTTTCTTT.

CDR3 in DNA: TGTGCCAGTCAGGGGGATTATACCGGGGAGCTGTTTTTT. This codes for CASQGDYTGELFF. The genes are TRBV6-5 and TRBJ2-2; 7 nucleotides line up with TRBD1. V lost 9 bases to trimming and J lost 5 bases; unmatched junction nucleotides: 6. This CDR3 contains 13 residues. Germline V gives CDR1 MNHEY, CDR2 SVGAGI.